This TCR beta chain comes out of a study of beta chain features in type 1 diabetes. CDR1 and CDR2 (germline): SQVTM, ANQGSEA. The CDR3 runs to 13 residues. The germline V and J ends were trimmed by 6 bases and 0 bases, with 9 bases remaining between them. Expressed TCRB transcripts were sequenced because the isolated RNA had all been reverse transcribed beforehand. Clones were sequenced by immunoSEQ multiplex PCR, and TCRdb holds only the in-frame ones, with some missing. Of under 300,000 clones in the sample, approximately 16% were seen once. Of note for this clone: Its antigen is not identified.

Study results and limitations: Type 1 diabetes patients had TCRB CDR3s that were shorter (moderately but significantly so) in all four CD4+ subsets. Within the patient group, naive, central memory and Treg TCRB repertoires appeared more similar to each other than within healthy donors. Cells that show high TCR expression could be over-represented by cDNA sequencing.

CD45RO/CCR7/CD25/CD127/CD95/CD27 separated CD4+ naive, central memory, regulatory and stem cell-like memory cells by sorting. The V call is TRBV29-1, the J call TRBJ1-3, with unresolved D. The material sequenced was naive CD4+ T cells from blood. The clonotype originates from a man aged 25 to 40 with type 1 diabetes. The CDR3 region is CSVMEDSGNTIYF. The CDR3 DNA reads TGCAGCGTCATGGAAGACTCTGGAAACACCATATATTTT.